The TCR beta chain described here comes from a study of early T cells in non-severe SARS-CoV-2 infection. Study information: Unsorted whole-blood RNA was sequenced in bulk, leaving chains unpaired. Study-wide findings and caveats: Matching with VDJdb favored anti-spike CD8 responses (missing private and CD4 specificities).

Tagging with unique molecular identifiers was applied to individual cDNA molecules. TCRdb re-analysed the 5' RACE reads in MiXCR, keeping a single row per CDR3 protein. Here the sample spans tens of thousands of distinct CDR3 sequences, around 5.7% being singletons. Germline-derived CDR1 and CDR2 are MDHEN and SYDVKM. This CDR3 is 17 amino acids long. Deletions cut 4 bases from V and 6 bases from J, with 22 bases between. Regarding this clonotype: The antigen is not known.

This receptor was identified in an adult who was a healthcare worker with PCR-confirmed SARS-CoV-2 infection or an uninfected control (not recorded which). The chain uses TRBV28 and TRBJ2-1; D not resolved. The sequencing sample was made of whole blood. The CDR3 is CASSSSLTGSWGNEQFF. The CDR3 DNA is TGTGCCAGCAGTTCATCACTCACCGGCAGCTGGGGCAATGAGCAGTTCTTC.